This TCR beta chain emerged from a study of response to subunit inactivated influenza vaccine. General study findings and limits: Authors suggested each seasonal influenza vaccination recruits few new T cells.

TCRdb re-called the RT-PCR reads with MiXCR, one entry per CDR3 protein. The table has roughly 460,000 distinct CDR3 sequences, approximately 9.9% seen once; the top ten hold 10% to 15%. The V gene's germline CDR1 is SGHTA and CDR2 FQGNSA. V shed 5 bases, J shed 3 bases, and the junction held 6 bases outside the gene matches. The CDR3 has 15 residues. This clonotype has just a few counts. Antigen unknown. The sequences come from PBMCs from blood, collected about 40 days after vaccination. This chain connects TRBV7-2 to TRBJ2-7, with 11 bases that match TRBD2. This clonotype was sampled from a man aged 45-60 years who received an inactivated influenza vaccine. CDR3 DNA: TGTGCCAGCAGCAATATAGCGGGGGGGCTCTACGAGCAGTACTTC. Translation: CASSNIAGGLYEQYF.